Shown below are 16 T cell receptor beta chains from a single sample sequenced in a study of blood T cell repertoires in COVID-19. The repertoire was sequenced with immunoSEQ multiplex PCR; TCRdb's copy has only in-frame clones and lacks some. Of more than 400,000 clones listed, approximately 90% are singletons. Sequencing was performed on PBMCs or T cells enriched from blood (not recorded which). The receptors were sampled from a woman aged 18-30 years who had recovered from COVID-19.

This clone occurred a few times. The rearrangement uses TRBV7-9 and TRBJ2-7, with D maybe TRBD1 (6 bases). The germline V and J ends were trimmed by 5 bases and 6 bases, with 17 bases remaining between them. The CDR3 is 14 residues long. CDR1 and CDR2 (germline): SEHNR, FQNEAQ (reference sequence). The CDR3 DNA follows: TGTGCCAGCAGCCCCGGGGCAGGGGAGTCCGAGCAGTACTTC. Amino acids: CASSPGAGESEQYF. Filled out from reference TRBV7-9 and TRBJ2-7, the complete variable domain reads DTGVSQNPRHKITKRGQNVTFRCDPISEHNRLYWYRQTLGQGPEFLTYFQNEAQLEKSRLLSDRFSAERPKGSFSTLEIQRTEQGDSAMYLCASSPGAGESEQYFGPGTRLTVT.

V is TRBV6-2 or TRBV6-3 and J is TRBJ1-1; TRBD1 matches 9 bases. CDR1 and CDR2 from the germline V gene are MNHEY and SVGEGT. V dropped 5 bases and J dropped 6; count of bases not matched to a gene: 4. This CDR3 is 13 amino acids long. CDR3 coding DNA: TGTGCCAGCAGTGGATGGACAGGGGCTGAAGCTTTCTTT. Protein product: CASSGWTGAEAFF.

The chain couples TRBV24-1 to TRBJ1-2; D gene uncertain. V shed 5 bases and J shed 10 bases, with 10 bases lying between them. Per germline, CDR1 KGHDR and CDR2 SFDVKD. The CDR3 sequence is 11 residues long. CDR3 in amino acids: CATSVNNHYTF. DNA of the CDR3: TGTGCCACCAGTGTGAACAATCACTACACCTTC.

The chain links TRBV19 to TRBJ1-6, with TRBD1 matching over 8 bases. V was clipped by 5 bases and J by 8 bases; unmatched bases: 5. CDR1 LNHDA and CDR2 SQIVND come from the germline V gene (reference sequence). There are 14 residues in the CDR3. The CDR3 sequence is CASSATTGDSPLHF. The DNA for the CDR3 is TGTGCCAGTAGTGCTACGACAGGGGATTCACCCCTCCACTTT.

The chain links TRBV2 to TRBJ1-5; tentative D call: TRBD1 (6 bases). This CDR3 is 16 amino acids long. The germline V gene encodes CDR1 SNHLY and CDR2 FYNNEI. V was cut by 4 bases and J by 3 bases, with 16 bases left in between. The CDR3 here is CASSAVAGESNQPQHF. In DNA form, the CDR3 reads TGTGCCAGCAGTGCAGTGGCAGGGGAATCCAATCAGCCCCAGCATTTT.

Only one count was recorded for this clone. The chain has TRBV5-1 and TRBJ1-6; TRBD1 agrees at 9 bases. The CDR3 is 16 residues long. Per germline, CDR1 SGHRS and CDR2 YFSETQ. V lost 2 bases, J lost 6 bases, and 6 bases stayed unmatched. The CDR3 reads CASSFTQGAINSPLHF. As DNA, the CDR3 is TGCGCCAGCAGCTTTACACAGGGGGCGATTAATTCACCCCTCCACTTT.

This rearrangement joins TRBV12-3 or TRBV12-4 to TRBJ2-6; D is uncertain. V lost 8 bases to trimming and J lost 1 base, with 3 bases between them. This CDR3 region has 12 residues. The CDR3 sequence is CASSSGANVLTF. The CDR3 coding sequence is TGTGCCAGCTCATCTGGGGCCAACGTCCTGACTTTC.

This clone was detected a few times. The chain combines TRBV12-3 or TRBV12-4 with TRBJ2-1; D gene unclear. Trimming removed 5 bases from V and 9 bases from J, with 11 bases in between. The CDR3 extends over 12 amino acids. Written as DNA, the CDR3 is TGTGCCAGCAGTCCCGTTGAGGCTGAGCAGTTCTTC. Its protein product is CASSPVEAEQFF.

J is TRBJ2-7 and V is TRBV18, with 10 bases fitting TRBD1. Germline values: CDR1 KGHSH, CDR2 LQKENI. CDR3 length: 16 residues. V was pared by 2 bases and J by 5 bases, with 9 bases of the junction left unmatched. The CDR3: CASSPFQGTGVNEQYF. CDR3 DNA: TGTGCCAGCTCACCATTTCAAGGGACAGGGGTAAACGAGCAGTACTTC. Using reference TRBV18 and TRBJ2-7 for the parts outside the CDR3, the full variable domain is NAGVMQNPRHLVRRRGQEARLRCSPMKGHSHVYWYRQLPEEGLKFMVYLQKENIIDESGMPKERFSAEFPKEGPSILRIQQVVRGDSAAYFCASSPFQGTGVNEQYFGPGTRLTVT.

In its sample, this clone was seen a few times. The J gene is TRBJ1-4, the V gene TRBV30, with a weak D call TRBD1 (6 bases). Germline V gene sequence: CDR1 GTSNPN, CDR2 SVGIG (reference sequence). The V and J ends lost 4 bases and 5 bases respectively, with 14 bases between them. The CDR3 length is 14 residues. The CDR3 loop is CAWKRGGGNEKLFF. The CDR3 DNA follows: TGTGCCTGGAAAAGGGGGGGAGGAAATGAAAAACTGTTTTTT.

The gene calls are TRBV5-1 and TRBJ1-4; 7 nucleotides line up with TRBD1. In germline, CDR1 is SGHRS, CDR2 YFSETQ. V was clipped by 4 bases and J by 8 bases; unmatched bases: 11. The CDR3 has 15 residues. This CDR3 is CASSPRQGIEEKLFF. CDR3 sequence (DNA): TGCGCCAGCAGCCCACGACAGGGAATAGAAGAAAAACTGTTTTTT. The entire variable domain, with the rest obtained from reference TRBV5-1 and TRBJ1-4, is as follows: KAGVTQTPRYLIKTRGQQVTLSCSPISGHRSVSWYQQTPGQGLQFLFEYFSETQRNKGNFPGRFSGRQFSNSRSEMNVSTLELGDSALYLCASSPRQGIEEKLFFGSGTQLSVL.

This clone was detected a few times. The V call is TRBV20-1, the J call TRBJ2-1; weak D call: TRBD1 (5 bases). Trimming pared 3 bases from V and 4 bases from J, leaving 19 bases between. The CDR3 contains 16 residues. Germline V gives CDR1 DFQATT, CDR2 SNEGSKA (reference sequence). The CDR3 DNA reads TGCAGTGCTAGTACCCCGGACATTTCCTCTTACAATGAGCAGTTCTTC. This encodes CSASTPDISSYNEQFF.

This chain uses TRBV28 with TRBJ1-4; D may be TRBD1 (5 bases). Germline V CDR1 and CDR2: MDHEN, SYDVKM. Trimming left V 2 bases short and J 0 bases short, with 7 bases between. This CDR3 has 15 amino acids. The CDR3 is CASSLVTATNEKLFF. CDR3 DNA: TGTGCCAGCAGTTTAGTGACAGCAACTAATGAAAAACTGTTTTTT.

The chain links TRBV7-3 to TRBJ2-3, with 7 positions matching TRBD1. Looked up from germline, CDR1 is SGHTA and CDR2 is FQGTGA. CDR3 length equals 14 residues. V trimming: 1 base; J trimming: 4 bases; junction bases outside the gene matches: 2. The CDR3 DNA reads TGTGCCAGCAGCTTAAACAGGGGCGCAGATACGCAGTATTTT. Protein: CASSLNRGADTQYF.

This chain joins TRBV5-8 and TRBJ1-2; tentatively, D is TRBD1 (5 bases). The V end lost 2 bases, the J end lost 5 bases, and 13 bases lay between the germline ends. Germline V CDR1 and CDR2: SGHTS, YDEGEE. The length of the CDR3 is 14 residues. In DNA, the CDR3 is TGTGCCAGCAGCTTTCCCTCCAGGGAATATGGCTACACCTTC. Translation: CASSFPSREYGYTF. Combining the CDR3 with reference TRBV5-8 and TRBJ1-2 gives the whole variable domain EAGVTQSPTHLIKTRGQQATLRCSPISGHTSVYWYQQALGLGLQFLLWYDEGEERNRGNFPPRFSGRQFPNYSSELNVNALELEDSALYLCASSFPSREYGYTFGSGTRLTVV.

The chain links TRBV14 to TRBJ1-6; D unclear. Germline V gene data show CDR1 as SGHDN and CDR2 as FVKESK. This CDR3 comprises 14 residues. Trimming removed 1 base from V and 7 bases from J, with 8 bases in between. CDR3 nucleotides: TGTGCCAGCAGCCAAGGTCCCAGAAATTCACCCCTCCACTTT. Protein sequence: CASSQGPRNSPLHF.